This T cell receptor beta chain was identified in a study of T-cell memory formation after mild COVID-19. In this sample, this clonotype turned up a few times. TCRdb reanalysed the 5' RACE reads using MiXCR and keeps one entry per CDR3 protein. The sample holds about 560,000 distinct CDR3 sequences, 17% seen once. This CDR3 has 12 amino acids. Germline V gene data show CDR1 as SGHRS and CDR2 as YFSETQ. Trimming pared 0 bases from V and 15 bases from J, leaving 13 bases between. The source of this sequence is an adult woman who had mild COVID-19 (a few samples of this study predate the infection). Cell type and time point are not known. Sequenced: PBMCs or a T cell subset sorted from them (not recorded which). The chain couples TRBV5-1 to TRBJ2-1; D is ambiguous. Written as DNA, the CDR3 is TGCGCCAGCAGCTTGGACCGAACCACGGGGTTCTTC. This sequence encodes CASSLDRTTGFF.